Included here is one TCR beta chain sequence, with context. Original methodology: ImmunoSEQ sequences covered only the junction and lacked quality scores; filtering therefore differed. TCRdb keeps only in-frame clones here, not all; method: immunoSEQ multiplex PCR. The DNA gave D and trimming, while V, J and clone size come from that table. The profile covers over a million clones, with around 78% appearing a single time and 0.55% to 0.7% taken by the ten largest. These data originate in a study of shared clonotypes between healthy human individuals. On the study more broadly: Each donor had three CD4 naive, three CD4 memory, two CD8 naive and one CD8 memory plate.

A CD45RA+ naive subset and a CD45RA-negative memory subset were split from CD4+ cells. Trimming pared 0 bases from V and 7 bases from J, leaving 13 bases between. CDR3 length equals 14 residues. Germline loops: CDR1 SGHRS, CDR2 YFSETQ. The gene calls are TRBV5-1 and TRBJ2-5, with a weak D call TRBD2 (6 bases). This receptor was identified in a man younger than 35 in good health. Some clones in this sample may be carry-over from other donors' samples. Material: memory CD4+ T cells from PBMCs. Subset noted: CD45RA-negative fraction. CDR3 loop: CASSLESGRGTQYF. The CDR3 DNA sequence: TGCGCCAGCAGCTTGGAATCAGGGCGGGGGACCCAGTACTTC. The full variable domain, rest sourced from reference TRBV5-1 and TRBJ2-5, is KAGVTQTPRYLIKTRGQQVTLSCSPISGHRSVSWYQQTPGQGLQFLFEYFSETQRNKGNFPGRFSGRQFSNSRSEMNVSTLELGDSALYLCASSLESGRGTQYFGPGTRLLVL.